The sequence of this T cell receptor (gamma chain) was determined in a study of human gamma delta and Vdelta1 T cells. Whole-study results and caveats: Acute myeloid leukemia was reportedly broadly targeted by polyclonal Delta One T cells.

This clone was observed a few times. Its antigen is unknown. TCRdb fed the PCR reads to CATT. Of over 7,500 gamma-chain clones in the sample, about 47% were seen once. V shed 4 bases and J 3 bases; nucleotides not matched to a gene: 3. The CDR3 loop spans 12 amino acids. CDR1 is VTNTFY, CDR2 YDVSTARD, per germline (reference sequence). The chain uses TRGV3 and TRGJ1 or TRGJ2. The receptor comes from a human donor in good health. Source material: Vdelta1 gamma-delta T cells from blood grown in culture (DOT cells). CDR3 in DNA: TGTGCCACCTGGGAGGTTTATTATAAGAAACTCTTT. It is translated as CATWEVYYKKLF.